The 29 T cell receptor beta chains below come from one sample, sequenced in a study of vaccination and CD4 T cells after COVID-19. Sequenced with the Oncomine TCR Beta short-read assay was DNA taken from cultured CD4+ T cells. Each CDR3 protein gets one entry after TCRdb re-called the PCR reads with MiXCR. The repertoire holds 15,000 to 20,000 distinct CDR3 sequences, 44% seen once, with roughly a sixth in the top ten. Time point denoted: late sampling 161 to 241 days after vaccination in three convalescent patients. The sample's treatment: roughly 11-day PBMC culture with coronavirus spike peptide pools or control peptides (ViraFEST assay). Their antigens are not known. Specimen: CD4+ T cells from blood, cultured in vitro, collected about 7 months after SARS-CoV-2 vaccination. These TCRs come from a human donor who had recovered from COVID-19.

The rearrangement joins TRBV20-1 to TRBJ1-1, with D uncertain. The CDR3 has 12 amino acids. Per germline, CDR1 DFQATT and CDR2 SNEGSKA (reference sequence). The ends were cut back, 3 bases at V and 5 bases at J, with 10 bases in the middle. The CDR3 spells CSASLGWTEAFF. The CDR3 coding sequence is TGCAGTGCTAGTTTGGGTTGGACTGAAGCTTTCTTT.

CDR3 protein: CASSNRHGYTF. The CDR3 region has the DNA TGTGCCAGCAGCAATAGGCATGGCTACACCTTC. V gene TRBV21-1 combines with J gene TRBJ1-2. TRBV21-1 is an annotated pseudogene. This CDR3 is 11 amino acids long.

The chain couples TRBV10-3 to TRBJ1-2; TRBD1 is a possible D gene (5 bases). The V end lost 4 bases, the J end lost 4 bases, and 13 bases lay between the germline ends. Germline V gives CDR1 ENHRY, CDR2 SYGVKD. This CDR3 comprises 14 residues. In DNA form, the CDR3 reads TGTGCCATCAGTGTTGGAGGGGCTCGCTATGGCTACACCTTC. Residues: CAISVGGARYGYTF.

Within the sample, this clonotype is medium-sized. The chain carries TRBV27 and TRBJ1-1; TRBD1 is a possible D gene (6 bases). The CDR3 runs 15 residues. V lost 4 bases and J lost 3, with 15 bases in between. Germline CDR1 MNHEY, CDR2 SMNVEV (reference sequence). The CDR3 protein is CASSWGANRDTEAFF. CDR3 sequence (DNA): TGTGCCAGCAGTTGGGGGGCCAACAGGGACACTGAAGCTTTCTTT.

Relative to its sample, this clonotype is medium-sized. The rearrangement uses TRBV19 and TRBJ2-1; D might be TRBD1 (6 bases). The germline gives CDR1 LNHDA, CDR2 SQIVND (reference sequence). The CDR3 is 13 residues long. Between the trimmed V and J ends, which lost 9 bases and 10 bases, there was a span of 19 bases. The CDR3: CASSGHEDREQFF. The CDR3 DNA is TGTGCCAGCTCGGGACATGAAGACCGGGAGCAGTTCTTC.

In its sample, this clonotype was seen a few times. The gene calls are TRBV7-2 and TRBJ2-1; 10 bases match TRBD2. Trimming took 5 bases from V and 7 from J; bases not matched to a gene: 14. The germline gives CDR1 SGHTA, CDR2 FQGNSA. CDR3 length equals 17 residues. The CDR3 region has the DNA TGTGCCAGCAGCCACAGGGAGAGCGGGAGGGCGGGGAATGAGCAGTTCTTC. It codes for CASSHRESGRAGNEQFF.

This clonotype was counted between two and nine times. This chain joins TRBV7-2 and TRBJ2-5; TRBD1 aligns across 7 bases. Germline assignment: CDR1 SGHTA and CDR2 FQGNSA. The CDR3 is 15 residues long. V lost 5 bases, J lost 4 bases, and 10 bases stayed unmatched. The CDR3 DNA is TGTGCCAGCAGCCGTACTAACAGGGGTGGAGAGACCCAGTACTTC. It codes for CASSRTNRGGETQYF.

The V gene is TRBV20-1, the J gene TRBJ2-7; 8 bases agree with TRBD2. The CDR3 sequence is 14 residues long. V dropped 0 bases and J dropped 1; count of bases not matched to a gene: 2. Germline CDR1 DFQATT, CDR2 SNEGSKA (reference sequence). The CDR3, as DNA: TGCAGTGCTAGAGACGGCGGGGGGTCCTACGAGCAGTACTTC. Protein product: CSARDGGGSYEQYF.

The genes are TRBV7-9 and TRBJ2-5; D remains unclear. V was trimmed by 5 bases and J by 2 bases, leaving 18 bases between them. The CDR3 contains 16 residues. The V gene's germline CDR1 is SEHNR and CDR2 FQNEAQ (reference sequence). CDR3 protein: CASSPPAGLLQETQYF. As DNA, the CDR3 is TGTGCCAGCAGCCCCCCGGCAGGTCTACTACAAGAGACCCAGTACTTC.

This clonotype was detected only once. The chain joins TRBV7-8 to TRBJ2-1, with 9 bases that match TRBD2. CDR3 size: 15 residues. With V trimmed by 2 bases and J by 5 bases, 4 bases remained unmatched. Looked up from germline, CDR1 is SGHVS and CDR2 is FQNEAQ. The DNA for the CDR3 is TGTGCCAGCAGCTTATCTAGCGGGATCAACAATGAGCAGTTCTTC. Translating gives CASSLSSGINNEQFF.

This clonotype was observed a handful of times. The CDR3 region is CSAREYNGETQYF. CDR3 DNA: TGCAGTGCTAGAGAGTATAACGGGGAGACCCAGTACTTC. V and J are TRBV20-1 and TRBJ2-5; the D is unclear. This CDR3 is 13 amino acids long. The germline V and J ends were trimmed by 0 bases and 5 bases, with 10 bases remaining between them. CDR1 is DFQATT, CDR2 SNEGSKA, per germline (reference sequence).

Only a few counts were recorded for this clonotype. The rearrangement uses TRBV6-1 and TRBJ2-5; maybe TRBD2 (6 bases). Deletions cut 4 bases from V and 5 bases from J, with 8 bases between. CDR1 and CDR2 from the germline V gene are MNHNS and SASEGT. The CDR3 length is 12 residues. The chain's CDR3 is CASSVAGETQYF. CDR3 in DNA: TGTGCCAGCAGTGTCGCGGGGGAGACCCAGTACTTC.

V and J are TRBV7-8 and TRBJ2-1, with D possibly matching TRBD2 (6 bases). The length of the CDR3 is 17 residues. Trimming pared 1 base from V and 3 bases from J, leaving 16 bases between. Germline V gene lookup returns CDR1 SGHVS and CDR2 FQNEAQ. The CDR3 nucleotides are TGTGCCAGCAGCTTAGTTCCGGGACTCATGCTCTACAATGAGCAGTTCTTC. Amino acids: CASSLVPGLMLYNEQFF.

This chain uses TRBV2 with TRBJ2-5, with 10 bases lining up with TRBD2. The CDR3 contains 13 residues. Trimming cost V 6 bases and J 10 bases; bases outside gene matches: 8. Per germline, CDR1 SNHLY and CDR2 FYNNEI. Written as DNA, the CDR3 is TGTGCCAGCAGGACCGGGCTAGCGGGAGACCAGTACTTC. Translation gives CASRTGLAGDQYF.

This clonotype was detected a few times. V gene TRBV6-1 combines with J gene TRBJ1-1; a possible D gene is TRBD1 (5 bases). This CDR3 is 14 amino acids long. V was shortened by 8 bases and J by 5 bases, with 18 bases between the two germline ends. CDR1 and CDR2 from the germline V gene are MNHNS and SASEGT. The CDR3 protein is CASGPRGTRTEAFF. CDR3 DNA: TGTGCCAGCGGCCCCCGGGGCACCCGGACTGAAGCTTTCTTT.

This clonotype has a handful of counts. CDR3 in DNA: TGCAGTGCGGGGGGGCCCTACGAGCAGTACTTC. Protein sequence: CSAGGPYEQYF. The chain recombines TRBV20-1 with TRBJ2-7; the D gene is possibly TRBD2 (7 bases). This CDR3 contains 11 residues. Trimming removed 6 bases at V and 2 bases at J, with 8 bases between. Germline CDR1 is DFQATT and CDR2 is SNEGSKA (reference sequence).

The chain has TRBV6-5 and TRBJ2-4; 9 bases are a match to TRBD1. Germline CDR1 MNHEY, CDR2 SVGAGI. The CDR3 contains 17 residues. J was trimmed by 6 bases and V by 2 bases; bases with no gene match: 11. The CDR3: CASSYPPTGGRRNIQYF. The CDR3 DNA follows: TGTGCCAGCAGTTACCCCCCAACAGGGGGCAGGAGAAACATTCAGTACTTC.

This clonotype appeared a few times. CDR3 amino acids: CASSLGHRGDEQYF. DNA for the CDR3: TGTGCCAGCAGCTTGGGACACCGGGGGGACGAGCAGTACTTC. V usage is TRBV7-9 and J usage is TRBJ2-7, with D perhaps TRBD2 (7 bases). The CDR3 is 14 residues long. CDR1 and CDR2 from the germline V gene are SEHNR and FQNEAQ (reference sequence). The germline V and J ends were trimmed by 3 bases and 5 bases, with 14 bases remaining between them.

This clonotype was counted only a few times. The chain links TRBV7-2 to TRBJ2-2; weak D call: TRBD2 (6 bases). CDR1 is SGHTA and CDR2 is FQGNSA in the germline V gene. Trimming pared 3 bases from V and 6 bases from J, leaving 11 bases between. CDR3 size: 14 residues. The CDR3, as DNA: TGTGCCAGCAGCTTTGCGACTAGGGCCGGGGAGCTGTTTTTT. Its translation: CASSFATRAGELFF.

This clonotype was counted between two and nine times. This rearrangement joins TRBV20-1 to TRBJ1-1; no firm D call. The CDR3 runs 16 residues. Germline-derived CDR1 and CDR2 are DFQATT and SNEGSKA (reference sequence). V was pared by 4 bases and J by 5 bases, with 23 bases between. CDR3 in amino acids: CSAITPRLGIGTEAFF. For the CDR3, the DNA is TGCAGTGCTATAACCCCTCGACTGGGCATAGGAACTGAAGCTTTCTTT.

This clonotype was seen only a few times. The gene calls are TRBV20-1 and TRBJ2-1, with 10 positions matching TRBD2. The CDR3 consists of 14 residues. The germline V gene has CDR1 DFQATT and CDR2 SNEGSKA (reference sequence). Germline trimming cut 6 bases from V and 9 bases from J; bases unmatched to any gene: 11. Here the CDR3 DNA reads TGCAGTGCCCCAACGAGCGGGAGGGTAAGTGAGCAGTTCTTC. This encodes CSAPTSGRVSEQFF.

V usage is TRBV6-2 or TRBV6-3 and J usage is TRBJ1-1; tentative D call: TRBD1 (6 bases). Germline CDR1 reads MNHEY; CDR2 reads SVGEGT. Trimming pared 8 bases from V and 0 bases from J, leaving 10 bases between. The CDR3 is made up of 13 amino acids. Here the CDR3 reads CASAGHVNTEAFF. In nucleotides, the CDR3 is TGTGCCAGCGCGGGACATGTGAACACTGAAGCTTTCTTT.

This clonotype was counted between two and nine times. The chain recombines TRBV27 with TRBJ2-3; D gene ambiguous. V dropped 1 base and J dropped 5 bases, with 16 bases sitting between them. The CDR3 spans 16 residues. The germline V gene has CDR1 MNHEY and CDR2 SMNVEV (reference sequence). The CDR3 DNA reads as TGTGCCAGCAGTTTATATTTGTGTAGGCAGGAAGATACGCAGTATTTT. It encodes CASSLYLCRQEDTQYF.

V is TRBV11-3 and J is TRBJ2-3, with a weak D call TRBD1 (5 bases). V was cut by 5 bases and J by 0 bases, with 9 bases left in between. This CDR3 spans 14 amino acids. Germline V CDR1 and CDR2: SGHNT, YENEEA. CDR3 in amino acids: CASSPTASTDTQYF. The CDR3 region has the DNA TGTGCCAGCAGCCCGACAGCTAGCACAGATACGCAGTATTTT.

The chain combines TRBV7-8 with TRBJ2-1; 9 bases match TRBD1. This CDR3 is 14 amino acids long. From germline, CDR1 is SGHVS and CDR2 FQNEAQ. With V trimmed by 5 bases and J by 7 bases, 6 bases remained unmatched. CDR3 region: CASSPTDRGNEQFF. In nucleotides, the CDR3 is TGTGCCAGCAGCCCGACAGACAGGGGGAATGAGCAGTTCTTC.

This clonotype showed up just a few times. This chain links TRBV6-5 with TRBJ2-7; possibly TRBD1 for D (5 bases). This CDR3 is 14 amino acids long. With 1 base removed from V and 2 bases from J, the gap between germline ends came to 9 bases. Germline V gene sequence: CDR1 MNHEY, CDR2 SVGAGI. In DNA, the CDR3 is TGTGCCAGCAGTTACTGGGGCGGAGCCTACGAGCAGTACTTC. It specifies CASSYWGGAYEQYF.

J is TRBJ2-3 and V is TRBV7-3, with D possibly being TRBD2 (7 bases). Germline assignment: CDR1 SGHTA and CDR2 FQGTGA. V was trimmed by 7 bases and J by 2 bases, leaving 16 bases between them. CDR3 length equals 15 residues. CDR3 region: CASTLSGGPTDTQYF. CDR3 DNA: TGTGCCAGCACTCTCTCCGGGGGGCCCACAGATACGCAGTATTTT.

The chain uses TRBV4-2 and TRBJ1-2; D gene ambiguous. The CDR3 runs to 13 residues. Germline values: CDR1 LGHNA, CDR2 YNFKEQ. The V and J ends lost 5 bases and 2 bases respectively, with 9 bases between them. CDR3 sequence reads: CASSFAANYGYTF. The CDR3, as DNA: TGTGCCAGCAGCTTCGCCGCGAACTATGGCTACACCTTC.

In this sample, this clonotype turned up a few times. This chain uses TRBV4-2 with TRBJ2-5; the D is unclear. Trimming cost V 4 bases and J 5 bases, with 5 bases left between them. The germline gives CDR1 LGHNA, CDR2 YNFKEQ. CDR3 size: 11 residues. The CDR3, as DNA: TGTGCCAGCAGCCGTAGGGAGACCCAGTACTTC. Encoded protein: CASSRRETQYF.